This T cell receptor (beta chain) was observed in a study of PD-1 blockade in classical Hodgkin lymphoma. Relapse was seen in all patients after autologous stem cell transplantation, and brentuximab vedotin exposure was variable. This clone was seen a handful of times. CDR3 length: 16 residues. V trimming: 4 bases; J trimming: 2 bases; junction bases outside the gene matches: 8. Germline V lookup: CDR1 SGHRS, CDR2 YFSETQ. Sequenced by immunoSEQ multiplex PCR; TCRdb stores in-frame clones only, minus some. The top ten hold around 16% of the sample, which has just over 50,000 clones, around 75% seen once.

The sequence came from a human donor with classical Hodgkin lymphoma. The sample was peripheral blood mononuclear cells (PBMCs), taken before the second cycle of nivolumab. The chain uses TRBV5-1 and TRBJ2-7; 11 bases line up with TRBD2. CDR3 loop: CASSPRTSGFPYEQYF. CDR3 coding DNA: TGCGCCAGCAGCCCCCGGACTAGCGGGTTTCCCTACGAGCAGTACTTC.